These 5 T cell receptor beta chains came from one sample sequenced in a study of control samples from healthy donors and cancer patients (TCRdb year 2020). Library generation was performed with the immunoSEQ multiplex PCR assay. In its TCRdb copy, this immuneACCESS table keeps in-frame sequences only and misses some clones. Where compared with another copy, unresolved V genes explain less than half of these, and the others have no known cause. The sample table lists 75,000 to 90,000 clones, around 90% of them with a count of one. In total, the top ten clones hold about 9.9% of the sample. The sample taken for sequencing was PBMCs. These receptors all come from a woman in her forties or fifties with colorectal cancer.

This clone was found a few times. The chain has TRBV20-1 and TRBJ2-2, with 10 bases lining up with TRBD2. Germline V lookup: CDR1 DFQATT, CDR2 SNEGSKA (reference sequence). V was pared by 3 bases and J by 3 bases, with 10 bases of the junction left unmatched. The CDR3 runs to 17 residues. CDR3 region: CSASYRSGTSDTGELFF. The CDR3 region has the DNA TGCAGTGCTAGTTATAGGTCCGGGACTAGCGACACCGGGGAGCTGTTTTTT.

The CDR3 loop reads CASSLDGGPQETQYF. CDR3 DNA: TGTGCCAGCAGCTTAGATGGGGGGCCCCAAGAGACCCAGTACTTC. The gene calls are TRBV7-9 and TRBJ2-5; D is possibly TRBD1 or TRBD2 (6 bases each). The germline V and J ends were trimmed by 1 base and 1 base, with 10 bases remaining between them. Looked up from germline, CDR1 is SEHNR and CDR2 is FQNEAQ (reference sequence). The CDR3 loop spans 15 amino acids.

The CDR3 sequence: CASSHQGVRGYTF. CDR3 coding DNA: TGTGCCAGCAGCCATCAGGGGGTACGGGGCTACACCTTC. The V call is TRBV7-8, the J call TRBJ1-2, with 7 bases fitting TRBD1. Germline assignment: CDR1 SGHVS and CDR2 FQNEAQ. There are 13 residues in the CDR3. The V gene end was trimmed by 5 bases and the J gene end by 8 bases; junction bases not matched to a gene: 8.

This rearrangement joins TRBV29-1 to TRBJ2-1; D unresolved. The V end lost 6 bases, the J end lost 2 bases, and 8 bases lay between the germline ends. This CDR3 spans 12 amino acids. CDR1 is SQVTM, CDR2 ANQGSEA, per germline. CDR3 sequence: CSVRLAYNEQFF. CDR3 bases: TGCAGCGTCCGGTTAGCCTACAATGAGCAGTTCTTC.

This clone has just a few counts. The chain employs TRBV6-1 and TRBJ1-2; 8 positions agree with TRBD1. This CDR3 has 15 amino acids. V dropped 3 bases and J dropped 5; count of bases not matched to a gene: 8. Looked up from germline, CDR1 is MNHNS and CDR2 is SASEGT. The CDR3 DNA follows: TGTGCCAGCAGTGAGAGGACAGGGCAGAAATATGGCTACACCTTC. This sequence encodes CASSERTGQKYGYTF.